These 30 T cell receptor beta chains were all obtained from the same sample, sequenced in a study of metastatic and nonmetastatic thyroid tumors. Patients had received no treatment of any kind before thyroid surgery. Using MiXCR, TCRdb re-called clones from the PCR reads. The table has roughly 44,000 clones, 24% seen once. Sequenced: tumor tissue. Receptors originate from a female donor with papillary thyroid cancer or a benign thyroid nodule (not recorded which). Some clones in this sample may be carry-over from other donors' samples.

Concerning this clone itself: Since a much larger clone is just one base distant, this may be a read error. The chain recombines TRBV6-1 with TRBJ1-2; no clear D gene. This CDR3 spans 13 amino acids. Germline V gene lookup returns CDR1 MNHNS and CDR2 SASEGT. DNA for the CDR3: TGTGCCAGCAGAGAAGACATCTCCTATGGCTACACCTTC. Its translation is CASREDISYGYTF.

V usage is TRBV6-5 and J usage is TRBJ2-2; D may correspond to TRBD1 or TRBD2 (5 bases each). V gave up 2 bases and J gave up 3 bases, with 7 bases separating them. Germline V CDR1 and CDR2: MNHEY, SVGAGI. This CDR3 comprises 14 residues. The CDR3 nucleotides are TGTGCCAGCAGTTACGAGGGGTACACCGGGGAGCTGTTTTTT. Amino acid sequence: CASSYEGYTGELFF.

The rearrangement joins TRBV7-8 to TRBJ2-7, with 7 bases that match TRBD1. Germline V gene lookup returns CDR1 SGHVS and CDR2 FQNEAQ. CDR3 length: 16 amino acids. The trim removed 5 bases at V and 3 bases at J, leaving 13 bases unmatched. CDR3 protein: CASSPVAQTGRYEQYF. The CDR3 bases are TGTGCCAGCAGCCCCGTGGCACAGACAGGGCGCTACGAGCAGTACTTC.

In this sample, this clone turned up many times. The chain carries TRBV4-1 and TRBJ1-2, with 7 bases lining up with TRBD1. The CDR3 loop spans 14 amino acids. V lost 4 bases and J lost 5; bases outside the gene matches: 7. The germline CDR1 and CDR2 sequences are MGHRA and YSYEKL. The CDR3 spells CASSLQDRSYGYTF. The CDR3 DNA is TGCGCCAGCAGCCTGCAGGACAGGAGTTATGGCTACACCTTC.

This clone was seen many times. The CDR3 here is CASSMGHSWRGDPDSPLHF. The CDR3 region has the DNA TGTGCCAGCAGTATGGGCCATTCTTGGCGTGGGGACCCCGACTCACCCCTCCACTTT. The chain joins TRBV6-5 to TRBJ1-6; the D gene is possibly TRBD1 (5 bases). CDR1 is MNHEY, CDR2 SVGAGI, per germline. The CDR3 is made up of 19 amino acids. The V end was cut by 5 bases, the J end by 10 bases, with 30 bases between.

V and J are TRBV3-1 and TRBJ1-3; D call uncertain. The ends were cut back, 4 bases at V and 3 bases at J, with 13 bases in the middle. Germline V gives CDR1 LGHDT, CDR2 YNNKEL (reference sequence). CDR3 length: 15 residues. The CDR3 DNA follows: TGTGCCAGCAGCCCTCTCCGGTCCAGTGGAAACACCATATATTTT. Translation: CASSPLRSSGNTIYF.

This clone was picked up many times. This chain joins TRBV3-1 and TRBJ1-5, with 8 nucleotides matching TRBD1. J gave up 5 bases and V 1 base, and 1 base lay outside the gene matches. This CDR3 has 14 amino acids. Germline lookup yields CDR1 LGHDT and CDR2 YNNKEL (reference sequence). The DNA for the CDR3 is TGTGCCAGCAGCCAAGCCAGGGGGCATCAGCCCCAGCATTTT. It encodes CASSQARGHQPQHF.

The chain has TRBV15 and TRBJ2-2; maybe TRBD2 (6 bases). Trimming removed 4 bases from V and 6 bases from J, with 9 bases in between. Per the germline V gene, CDR1 is LNHNV and CDR2 is YYDKDF (reference sequence). The CDR3 loop spans 13 amino acids. Here the CDR3 reads CATSMRLAGELFF. The CDR3 bases are TGTGCCACCAGCATGCGACTAGCCGGGGAGCTGTTTTTT.

This clone was seen ten or more times. The chain couples TRBV3-1 to TRBJ2-7; 7 nucleotides agree with TRBD1. J was trimmed by 4 bases and V by 5 bases; bases with no gene match: 8. Germline-derived CDR1 and CDR2 are LGHDT and YNNKEL (reference sequence). This CDR3 is 14 amino acids long. CDR3 bases: TGTGCCAGCAGCGGACGACAGGGATCTTACGAGCAGTACTTC. This encodes CASSGRQGSYEQYF.

This clone has just one count. The chain uses TRBV5-1 and TRBJ1-2; D unclear. The CDR3 has 12 residues. Trimming removed 0 bases at V and 8 bases at J, with 8 bases between. Per germline, CDR1 SGHRS and CDR2 YFSETQ. CDR3 protein: CASSLGAAGYTF. In DNA, the CDR3 is TGCGCCAGCAGCTTGGGGGCTGCCGGCTACACCTTC.

In this sample, this clone turned up a few times. The rearrangement links TRBV12-3 or TRBV12-4 to TRBJ2-1; a weak D match, TRBD2 (7 bases). CDR3 size: 17 residues. V lost 3 bases, J lost 4 bases, and 19 bases lay in between. The CDR3 DNA reads as TGTGCCAGCAGTTTCCCGCTTCAGGGGAGGGGTTACAATGAGCAGTTCTTC. Translation gives CASSFPLQGRGYNEQFF.

This clone was recorded a few times. The J gene is TRBJ1-1, the V gene TRBV5-1; TRBD1 is a possible D gene (6 bases). The length of the CDR3 is 14 residues. CDR1 SGHRS and CDR2 YFSETQ come from the germline V gene. The V gene lost 5 bases and the J gene lost 4 bases, with 15 bases spanning the gap. CDR3 residues: CASRATGSTTEAFF. The CDR3 nucleotides are TGCGCCAGCAGGGCCACAGGGTCGACCACTGAAGCTTTCTTT.

There are many counts of this clone. This chain uses TRBV20-1 with TRBJ2-3, with 7 bases identical to TRBD2. J was trimmed by 1 base and V by 2 bases; bases with no gene match: 3. The CDR3 has 14 amino acids. Germline CDR1 and CDR2: DFQATT and SNEGSKA (reference sequence). CDR3 bases: TGCAGTGCTAGATATCTAGCGGGCACAGATACGCAGTATTTT. Translating gives CSARYLAGTDTQYF.

This clone was seen a handful of times. An end of the junction does not agree with germline; a read error may underlie this. V gene TRBV11-2 combines with J gene TRBJ2-2, with D tentatively TRBD1 (6 bases). The V gene's germline CDR1 is SGHAT and CDR2 FQNNGV. This CDR3 has 13 residues. The DNA for the CDR3 is TGTGCCAACAGCCTCCTCCGGGACAGGGAGCTGTTTTTT. It codes for CANSLLRDRELFF.

The table lists this clone with many counts. V is TRBV19 and J is TRBJ1-5; possibly TRBD1 for D (5 bases). The CDR3 contains 13 residues. From germline, CDR1 is LNHDA and CDR2 SQIVND (reference sequence). Trimming took 3 bases from V and 5 from J, leaving 8 bases between them. The DNA of the CDR3 is TGTGCCAGTAGTATGGGGGGGGATCAGCCCCAGCATTTT. Protein: CASSMGGDQPQHF.

A note on this clone: One end of the junction does not line up with germline, which may come from a read error. The chain couples TRBV2 to TRBJ2-1; no firm D call. The CDR3 is 15 residues long. The germline CDR1 and CDR2 sequences are SNHLY and FYNNEI. This CDR3 is CASSYWRTTYNDQFF. The CDR3 nucleotides read TGTGCCAGCAGTTACTGGCGCACTACCTACAATGATCAGTTCTTC.

V and J are TRBV24-1 and TRBJ2-7, with TRBD1 as a possible D gene (6 bases). Deletions cut 4 bases from V and 6 bases from J, with 12 bases between. Germline CDR1 KGHDR, CDR2 SFDVKD. This CDR3 contains 13 residues. The CDR3 loop reads CATSDPDRTEQYF. The DNA for the CDR3 is TGTGCCACCAGTGACCCCGACAGGACCGAGCAGTACTTC.

This clone has just a few counts. The genes are TRBV2 and TRBJ2-7; unclear D gene. The CDR3 is 15 residues long. In germline, CDR1 is SNHLY, CDR2 FYNNEI. V was shortened by 8 bases and J by 0 bases, with 17 bases between the two germline ends. The CDR3 bases are TGTGCCAGCGAGACTCAGGACGGAAGCTCCTACGAGCAGTACTTC. Its protein product is CASETQDGSSYEQYF.

This clone showed up many times. The chain couples TRBV2 to TRBJ2-7; no definite D call. Germline loops: CDR1 SNHLY, CDR2 FYNNEI. The V end lost 4 bases, the J end lost 3 bases, and 10 bases lay between the germline ends. The CDR3 runs to 13 residues. As DNA, the CDR3 is TGTGCCAGCAGTGGAGGTCGGGTCTACGAGCAGTACTTC. This encodes CASSGGRVYEQYF.

This clone has a count of ten or more. The rearrangement links TRBV5-1 to TRBJ1-1; no clear D gene. The ends were cut back, 4 bases at V and 1 base at J, with 14 bases in the middle. This CDR3 is 15 amino acids long. Per the germline V gene, CDR1 is SGHRS and CDR2 is YFSETQ. CDR3 coding DNA: TGCGCCAGCAGCCCCGCGGGGTCGAAGAACACTGAAGCTTTCTTT. Amino acids: CASSPAGSKNTEAFF.

This rearrangement joins TRBV3-1 to TRBJ1-2; D unclear. This CDR3 has 15 amino acids. Germline assignment: CDR1 LGHDT and CDR2 YNNKEL (reference sequence). Trimming cost V 0 bases and J 3 bases, with 11 bases left between them. CDR3 residues: CASSQDEQSYYGYTF. As DNA, the CDR3 is TGTGCCAGCAGCCAAGACGAACAGAGTTACTATGGCTACACCTTC.

Of note for this clone: Mismatch with germline at one junction end may stem from a read error. V usage is TRBV7-8 and J usage is TRBJ1-1; D remains ambiguous. The CDR3 is 14 residues long. Germline lookup yields CDR1 SGHVS and CDR2 FQNEAQ. CDR3 coding DNA: TGTGCCAGCAGCCCCGACATCATGAACACTGAAGCTTTCTTC. Amino acids: CASSPDIMNTEAFF.

Remarks on this clone: It may be a read error: a sequence one base away is much more abundant. V gene TRBV5-6 combines with J gene TRBJ1-2; D call uncertain. This CDR3 has 12 amino acids. The germline CDR1 and CDR2 sequences are SGHDT and YYEEEE. The DNA for the CDR3 is TGTGCCAACAGCTTGGGAAACTATGGCTACACCTTC. Its translation: CANSLGNYGYTF.

This clone was counted ten times or more. The CDR3, as DNA: TGTGCCAGCAGCCCTCGTTCTGGGATGGGGGCCAAAAACATTCAGTACTTC. This translates into CASSPRSGMGAKNIQYF. The chain joins TRBV7-8 to TRBJ2-4; D unresolved. Germline V gene data show CDR1 as SGHVS and CDR2 as FQNEAQ. V lost 5 bases, J lost 1 base, and 18 bases lay in between. CDR3 length: 17 residues.

The rearrangement joins TRBV14 to TRBJ2-3; perhaps D is TRBD1 or TRBD2 (5 bases each). The CDR3 spans 17 residues. The V end lost 0 bases, the J end lost 5 bases, and 18 bases lay between the germline ends. The germline V gene has CDR1 SGHDN and CDR2 FVKESK. The CDR3, as DNA: TGTGCCAGCAGCCAAGACCGGGACGGGTACTACGGAGATACGCAGTATTTT. This codes for CASSQDRDGYYGDTQYF.

The chain recombines TRBV5-1 with TRBJ1-3; 12 bases are shared with TRBD1. V gave up 4 bases and J gave up 2 bases; unmatched junction bases: 16. This CDR3 comprises 20 residues. Germline V gene lookup returns CDR1 SGHRS and CDR2 YFSETQ. The CDR3 coding sequence is TGCGCCAGCAGCGCCTCCGGGACAGGGGGCGCGGATGGACCTGGAAACACCATATATTTT. This codes for CASSASGTGGADGPGNTIYF.

This clone was recorded a few times. This sequence joins TRBV6-1 and TRBJ1-1; possibly TRBD1 for D (6 bases). The V and J ends lost 5 bases and 0 bases respectively, with 13 bases between them. The CDR3 runs to 15 residues. Germline CDR1 MNHNS, CDR2 SASEGT. CDR3 amino acids: CASSPWTEVNTEAFF. CDR3 in DNA: TGTGCCAGCAGTCCGTGGACAGAAGTGAACACTGAAGCTTTCTTT.

The V call is TRBV20-1, the J call TRBJ2-3; D may be TRBD2 (5 bases). Per the germline V gene, CDR1 is DFQATT and CDR2 is SNEGSKA (reference sequence). This CDR3 region has 12 residues. Deletions cut 5 bases from V and 6 bases from J, with 12 bases between. CDR3 amino acids: CSARRRADTQYF. As DNA, the CDR3 is TGCAGTGCTCGAAGGCGGGCGGATACGCAGTATTTT.

V gene TRBV20-1 combines with J gene TRBJ1-1, with D perhaps TRBD1 (5 bases). The germline gives CDR1 DFQATT, CDR2 SNEGSKA (reference sequence). Trimming took off 7 bases at V and 4 bases at J, with 16 bases between the two ends. This CDR3 contains 13 residues. The CDR3 region is CSVGRGAGTEAFF. CDR3 nucleotide sequence: TGCAGTGTGGGGAGAGGGGCAGGCACTGAAGCTTTCTTT.

This sequence joins TRBV6-1 and TRBJ1-6; 8 nucleotides match TRBD1. Germline V lookup: CDR1 MNHNS, CDR2 SASEGT. The length of the CDR3 is 17 residues. The junction had 14 bases not matched to a gene; V was cut back by 6 bases and J by 7 bases. CDR3 protein: CASRSQLGTGTNSPLHF. CDR3 bases: TGTGCCAGCAGGAGCCAACTTGGGACAGGTACCAATTCACCCCTCCACTTT.